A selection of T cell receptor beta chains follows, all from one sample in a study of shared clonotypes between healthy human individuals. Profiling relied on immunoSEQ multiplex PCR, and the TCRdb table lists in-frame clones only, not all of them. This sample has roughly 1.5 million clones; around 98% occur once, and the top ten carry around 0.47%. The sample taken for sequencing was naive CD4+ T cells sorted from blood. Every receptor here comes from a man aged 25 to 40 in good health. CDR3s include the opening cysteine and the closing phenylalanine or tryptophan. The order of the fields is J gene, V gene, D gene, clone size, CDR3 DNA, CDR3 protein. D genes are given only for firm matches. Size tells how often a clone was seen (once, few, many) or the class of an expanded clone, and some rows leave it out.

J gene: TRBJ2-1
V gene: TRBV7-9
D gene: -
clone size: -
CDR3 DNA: TGTGCCAGCAGCTCCCATGGGGAGCCTAGGGATGAGCAGTTCTTC
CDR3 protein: CASSSHGEPRDEQFF

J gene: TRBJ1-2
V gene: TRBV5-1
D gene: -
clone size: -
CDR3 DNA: TGCGCCAGCAGCTTGAGTCCCGGGACCTATGGCTACACCTTC
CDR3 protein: CASSLSPGTYGYTF

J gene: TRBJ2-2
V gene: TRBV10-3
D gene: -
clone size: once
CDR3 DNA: TGTGCCATCAGTGAGGCGACTGGGGGTGGCACCGGGGAGCTGTTTTTT
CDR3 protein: CAISEATGGGTGELFF

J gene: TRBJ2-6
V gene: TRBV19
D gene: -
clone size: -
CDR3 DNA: TGTGCCAGTAGTCGGTGGTCACAGGGATCCGTACTCTCTGGGGCCAACGTCCTGACTTTC
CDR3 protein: CASSRWSQGSVLSGANVLTF

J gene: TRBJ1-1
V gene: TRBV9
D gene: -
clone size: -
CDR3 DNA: TGTGCCAGCAGGCGGGTCGGGTCAGCTGAAGCTTTCTTT
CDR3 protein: CASRRVGSAEAFF

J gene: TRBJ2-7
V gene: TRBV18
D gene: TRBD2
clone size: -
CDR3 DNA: TGTGCCAGCTCATTAGGCGGGAGGGCGGCCTACGAGCAGTACTTC
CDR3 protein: CASSLGGRAAYEQYF

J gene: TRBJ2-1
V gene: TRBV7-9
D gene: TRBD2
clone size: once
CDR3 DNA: TGTGCCAGCAGCTTAGGGGCGACTAGCGGGAGTTACAATGAGCAGTTCTTC
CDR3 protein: CASSLGATSGSYNEQFF

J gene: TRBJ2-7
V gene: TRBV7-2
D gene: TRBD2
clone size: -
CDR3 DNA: TGTGCCAGCAGTAAACCGGGACTAGCGGGGTTCCAGTACTTC
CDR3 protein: CASSKPGLAGFQYF

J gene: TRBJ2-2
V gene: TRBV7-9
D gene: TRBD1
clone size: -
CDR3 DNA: TGTGCCAGCAGTTTGACAGGGGGATCCGGGGAGCTGTTTTTT
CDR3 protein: CASSLTGGSGELFF

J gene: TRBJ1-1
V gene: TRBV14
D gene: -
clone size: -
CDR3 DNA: TGTGCCAGCAGCCAAGGTTTGGGGGGCAATACTGAAGCTTTCTTT
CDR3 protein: CASSQGLGGNTEAFF

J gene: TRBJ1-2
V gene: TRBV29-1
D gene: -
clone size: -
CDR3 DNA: TGCAGCGTTGGGTCCGGGTTCCTTGGCTACACCTTC
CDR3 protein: CSVGSGFLGYTF

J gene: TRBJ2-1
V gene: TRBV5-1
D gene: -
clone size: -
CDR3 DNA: TGCGCCAGCACAAAAAGACAGGAATCGGAGCAGTTCTTC
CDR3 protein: CASTKRQESEQFF

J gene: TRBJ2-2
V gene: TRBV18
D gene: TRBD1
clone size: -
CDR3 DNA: TGTGCCAGCTCACCACTACCGGGACAGGGGGCTAAGGCCGGGGAGCTGTTTTTT
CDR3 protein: CASSPLPGQGAKAGELFF

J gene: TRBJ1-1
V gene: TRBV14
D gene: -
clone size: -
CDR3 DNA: TGTGCCAGCAGGCAGAGGGGCAGACCGAACACTGAAGCTTTCTTT
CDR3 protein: CASRQRGRPNTEAFF

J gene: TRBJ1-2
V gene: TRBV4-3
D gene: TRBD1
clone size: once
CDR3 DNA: TGCGCCAGCAGCCAAGAACAGGGGGTTGGTGGCTACACCTTC
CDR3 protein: CASSQEQGVGGYTF

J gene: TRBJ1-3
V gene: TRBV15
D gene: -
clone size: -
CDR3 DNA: TGTGCCACCAGCAGAGACGGAAACACCATATATTTT
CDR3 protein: CATSRDGNTIYF

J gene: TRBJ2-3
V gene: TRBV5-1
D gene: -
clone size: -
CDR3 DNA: TGCGCCAGCAGCTTGGATCAGGGTCCAACTTCTTCCCGAGTGCAGTATTTT
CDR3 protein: CASSLDQGPTSSRVQYF

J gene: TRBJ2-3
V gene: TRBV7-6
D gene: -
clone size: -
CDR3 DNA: TGTGCCAGCAGCTTAGGGGTGGAGGGTATGCAGTATTTT
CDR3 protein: CASSLGVEGMQYF

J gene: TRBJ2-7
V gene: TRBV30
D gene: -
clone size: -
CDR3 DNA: TGTGCCTGGAGTGCAGGAGGGCTAGCTCACGAGCAGTACTTC
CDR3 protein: CAWSAGGLAHEQYF

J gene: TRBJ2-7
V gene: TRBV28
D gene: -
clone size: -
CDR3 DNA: TGTGCCAGCACCTTCCCGCCCGAGCAGTACTTC
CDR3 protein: CASTFPPEQYF

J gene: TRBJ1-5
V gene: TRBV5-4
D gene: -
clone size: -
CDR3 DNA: TGTGCCAGCAGCTTTGGCGGGGGAGGCAATCAGCCCCAGCATTTT
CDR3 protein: CASSFGGGGNQPQHF

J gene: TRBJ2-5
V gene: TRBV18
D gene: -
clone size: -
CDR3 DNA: TGTGCCAGCTCATTACACCAACAAGAGACCCAGTACTTC
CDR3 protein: CASSLHQQETQYF

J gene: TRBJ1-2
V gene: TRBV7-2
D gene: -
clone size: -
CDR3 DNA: TGTGCCAGCAGCTCAATGGGGGGGATTAACTATGGCTACACCTTC
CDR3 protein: CASSSMGGINYGYTF

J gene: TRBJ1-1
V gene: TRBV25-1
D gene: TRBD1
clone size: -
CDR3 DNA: TGTGCCAGCAGCCAGACAGGGGGCACTGAAGCTTTCTTT
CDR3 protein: CASSQTGGTEAFF

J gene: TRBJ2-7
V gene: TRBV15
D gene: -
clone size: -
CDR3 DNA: TGTGCCACCAGCAGAGATCTGCGGACTACCTCCTACGAGCAGTACTTC
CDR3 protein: CATSRDLRTTSYEQYF

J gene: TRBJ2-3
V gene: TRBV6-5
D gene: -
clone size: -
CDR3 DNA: TGTGCCAGCAGTTACTACGGGAGCACAGATACGCAGTATTTT
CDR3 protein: CASSYYGSTDTQYF

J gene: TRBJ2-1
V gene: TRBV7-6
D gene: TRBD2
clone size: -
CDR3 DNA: TGTGCCAGCAGCTCCCAGGGACTAGCGACCTACAATGAGCAGTTCTTC
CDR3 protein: CASSSQGLATYNEQFF

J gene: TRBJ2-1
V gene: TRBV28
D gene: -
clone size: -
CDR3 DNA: TGTGCCAGCAGTTGGGTGGGCGGGCTCCTGAAAAATGAGCAGTTCTTC
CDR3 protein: CASSWVGGLLKNEQFF

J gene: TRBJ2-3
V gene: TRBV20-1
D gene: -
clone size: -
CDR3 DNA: TGCAGCCAACCGACAACAGATACGCAGTATTTT
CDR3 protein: CSQPTTDTQYF

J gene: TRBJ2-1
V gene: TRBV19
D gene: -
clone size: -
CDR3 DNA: TGTGCCAGTAGTATATTTGGAGGGTTCGAATACAATGAGCAGTTCTTC
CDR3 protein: CASSIFGGFEYNEQFF

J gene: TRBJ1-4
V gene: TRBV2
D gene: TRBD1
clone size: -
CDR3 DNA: TGTGCCAGCAGCCCGGACAGGGCGGAAGAAAAACTGTTTTTT
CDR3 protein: CASSPDRAEEKLFF

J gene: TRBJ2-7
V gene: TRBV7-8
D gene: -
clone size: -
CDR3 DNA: TGTGCCAGCAGCTTAGCGAAGTACGAGCAGTACTTC
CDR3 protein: CASSLAKYEQYF

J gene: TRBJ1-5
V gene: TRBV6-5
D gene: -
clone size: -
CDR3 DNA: TGTGCCAGCAGACTTACAGGGCTGGGCAATCAGCCCCAGCATTTT
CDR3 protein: CASRLTGLGNQPQHF

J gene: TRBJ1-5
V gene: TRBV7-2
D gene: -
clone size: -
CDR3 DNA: TGTGCCAGCAGCTTAGCCCCGAGGTCGGTGAGGCAGGGGAGCAATCAGCCCCAGCATTTT
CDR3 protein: CASSLAPRSVRQGSNQPQHF

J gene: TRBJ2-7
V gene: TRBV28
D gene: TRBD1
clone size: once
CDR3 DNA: TGTGCCATATCAGGGGGTGGCGAGCAGTACTTC
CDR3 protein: CAISGGGEQYF

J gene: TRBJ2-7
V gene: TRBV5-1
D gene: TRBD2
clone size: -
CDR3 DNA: TGCGCCAGCAGCCGAGAGACTAGCGGGAGATATGGCGAGCAGTACTTC
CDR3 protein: CASSRETSGRYGEQYF

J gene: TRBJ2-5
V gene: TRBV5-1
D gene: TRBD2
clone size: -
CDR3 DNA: TGCGCCAGCAGCTTGGAGCGGGAGGATTCTAAGAGGACCCAGTACTTC
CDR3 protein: CASSLEREDSKRTQYF

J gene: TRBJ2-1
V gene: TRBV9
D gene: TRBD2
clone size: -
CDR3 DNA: TGTGCCAGCAGCGTAGTCCAAGCGGGAGGGTACAATGAGCAGTTCTTC
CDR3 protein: CASSVVQAGGYNEQFF

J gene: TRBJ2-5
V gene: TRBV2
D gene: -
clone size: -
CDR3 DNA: TGTGCCAGCAGTGAACAAGGCGGGGGCCAGGAGACCCAGTACTTC
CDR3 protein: CASSEQGGGQETQYF

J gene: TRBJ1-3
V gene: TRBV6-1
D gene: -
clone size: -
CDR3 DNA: TGTGCCAGCAGTGAGTATGTGGGCCTCCCATCTGGAAACACCATATATTTT
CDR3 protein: CASSEYVGLPSGNTIYF